Listed here is a single TCR beta chain. Its antigen is unidentified. This sample is part of a study of lymphopenia after photon versus proton radiotherapy. Points from the study as a whole: Oligoclonal CD8+ Temra expansion after nadir drove photon patients' diversity drop. Under photons, naive T cells and diversity fell while effector/memory populations rose. Better survival with proton therapy was suggested as possible, not demonstrated.

The CDR3 has 14 amino acids. In germline, CDR1 is SQVTM, CDR2 ANQGSEA. Trimming removed 4 bases at V and 0 bases at J, with 10 bases between. The data were produced by immunoSEQ multiplex PCR, yet TCRdb's version contains in-frame clones alone and is incomplete. The repertoire includes around 150,000 clones, approximately 90% of them detected once, and approximately 4.8% sits in the top ten. The TCR sequence derives from a man aged 50 to 59 with gastric cancer. V gene TRBV29-1 combines with J gene TRBJ2-1; D is ambiguous. Sequencing used peripheral blood, obtained from a patient treated with photon-based radiotherapy. CDR3 amino acids: CSVGTSTSYNEQFF. The CDR3, as DNA: TGCAGCGTTGGAACATCTACCTCCTACAATGAGCAGTTCTTC.